This TCR beta chain was observed in a study of blood T cell repertoires in COVID-19. Study-wide context: Acute and convalescent COVID-19 specimens originated in the United States, Italy and Spain. Nucleic acid was either cDNA or gDNA, and it came from T cells, B-cell-depleted T cells, or PBMCs.

The ends lost 2 bases at V and 0 bases at J; junction bases unmatched: 11. The CDR3 runs to 19 residues. Germline V gives CDR1 LGHNA, CDR2 YSLEER. Generated by immunoSEQ multiplex PCR, the TCRdb table keeps only in-frame clones and is missing some. The data contain fewer than 75,000 clones, approximately 87% of them singletons. This chain connects TRBV4-3 to TRBJ2-3; 10 bases line up with TRBD2. The specimen sequenced was peripheral blood. This TCR came from a man between 60 and 75 years old with active or convalescent COVID-19. CDR3 coding DNA: TGCGCCAGCAGCCAACAACCTAGCGGGAGACGGACTAGCACAGATACGCAGTATTTT. As protein: CASSQQPSGRRTSTDTQYF.